This T cell receptor beta chain emerged from a study of shared clonotypes between healthy human individuals. Study results and caveats: Rarefaction indicated that sorted-subset sequencing remained incomplete although depth was large. Naive subsets tended to show greater estimated richness than memory subsets. Sharing across four donors was highest in naive CD4 (approximately 5%) and lowest in memory CD8 (approximately 0.4%).

This CDR3 is built from 14 residues. Per the germline V gene, CDR1 is SGHDT and CDR2 is YYEEEE. Trimming left V 0 bases short and J 7 bases short, with 13 bases between. Cells designated naive CD8 were CD45RO-negative and were positively selected for CCR7, with terminally differentiated effector memory CD45RA+ cells excluded. Points on this clone: Antigen unknown.

The assay was carried out at the deep level. Profiled with immunoSEQ multiplex PCR; TCRdb holds only in-frame clones, not every one. The repertoire includes millions of clones, 85% to 95% of them detected once, and about 1.1% sits in the top ten. V usage is TRBV5-6 and J usage is TRBJ1-2; D may be TRBD1 (5 bases). This clonotype was sampled from a man between 18 and 35 years old in good health. Input material: naive CD8+ T cells sorted from blood. This CDR3 reads CASSLVLGGGGYTF. Here the CDR3 DNA reads TGTGCCAGCAGCTTGGTTTTGGGGGGTGGTGGCTACACCTTC.